The next 27 T cell receptor beta chains were all read from a single sample in a study of read filtering for tumor transcriptome and immune sequencing. Molecular barcoded adaptors covering alpha/delta and beta/gamma chains were used on around 370 ng RNA. TCRdb re-called the reads with MiXCR, one entry per CDR3 protein. Among roughly 61,000 distinct CDR3 sequences listed, approximately 13% were seen once. Specimen: a population of CD138-negative cells sorted from bone marrow. The receptor source for this set is a donor at least 40 years old with multiple myeloma.

This clonotype was seen many times. The rearrangement uses TRBV20-1 and TRBJ1-1; 9 bases are a match to TRBD1. CDR1 DFQATT and CDR2 SNEGSKA come from the germline V gene (reference sequence). The CDR3 is made up of 13 amino acids. The trim removed 5 bases at V and 5 bases at J, leaving 6 bases unmatched. CDR3 nucleotide sequence: TGCAGTGCTCCGAGACAGGGGGGGACTGAAGCTTTCTTT. As protein: CSAPRQGGTEAFF.

This clonotype was found a few times. This sequence may be a read error, since a much larger clone differs from it by one base. In this CDR3 the conserved last residue, phenylalanine or tryptophan, is missing, so a read error is likely. The rearrangement uses TRBV2 and TRBJ2-7, with D perhaps being TRBD1 or TRBD2 (5 bases each). V was pared by 8 bases and J by 2 bases, with 10 bases between. The CDR3 is 12 residues long. Germline values: CDR1 SNHLY, CDR2 FYNNEI. CDR3 amino acids: CASGRGAYEQYS. CDR3 sequence (DNA): TGTGCCAGCGGGAGAGGGGCCTACGAGCAGTACTCC.

Concerning this clonotype: A clone one base away is much larger, so this may be a read error. The chain combines TRBV20-1 with TRBJ2-7, with D possibly being TRBD2 (6 bases). The V end was cut by 6 bases, the J end by 0 bases, with 15 bases between. The CDR3 sequence is 14 residues long. CDR1 is DFQATT and CDR2 is SNEGSKA in the germline V gene (reference sequence). CDR3 amino acids: CSAKGLAFSYEQYF. The CDR3 coding sequence is TGCAGTGCAAAGGGACTGGCCTTCTCCTACGAGCAGTACTTC.

This chain links TRBV11-2 with TRBJ1-1, with D uncertain. Per the germline V gene, CDR1 is SGHAT and CDR2 is FQNNGV. V was clipped by 4 bases and J by 0 bases, with 15 bases between them. CDR3 size: 16 residues. The CDR3 DNA reads as TGTGCCAGCAGCTCCGGACGTGGAGGGTTGAACACTGAAGCTTTCTTT. Translation gives CASSSGRGGLNTEAFF.

The table lists this clonotype with many counts. V and J are TRBV3-1 and TRBJ1-4; D might be TRBD1 (5 bases). CDR3 length: 18 residues. V lost 1 base and J 0 bases, leaving 15 bases between the germline ends. Germline CDR1 and CDR2: LGHDT and YNNKEL (reference sequence). The CDR3 region is CASSQAWGTVATNEKLFF. In DNA, the CDR3 is TGTGCCAGCAGCCAAGCCTGGGGGACGGTTGCAACTAATGAAAAACTGTTTTTT.

This sequence joins TRBV7-9 and TRBJ1-5; a weak D match, TRBD1 (6 bases). V was cut by 6 bases and J by 11 bases, with 41 bases left in between. Germline CDR1 is SEHNR and CDR2 is FQNEAQ (reference sequence). The CDR3 has 21 amino acids. The CDR3 DNA reads TGTGCCAGCAGTTATAGTACCCACCCCCCACACAGGGAACCCTCGATGTCGGCCCAGCATTTT. Amino acid sequence: CASSYSTHPPHREPSMSAQHF. Based on the CDR3 plus reference TRBV7-9 and TRBJ1-5, the full variable domain is DTGVSQNPRHKITKRGQNVTFRCDPISEHNRLYWYRQTLGQGPEFLTYFQNEAQLEKSRLLSDRFSAERPKGSFSTLEIQRTEQGDSAMYLCASSYSTHPPHREPSMSAQHFGDGTRLSIL.

A few counts support this clonotype. The CDR3 loop reads CASHGGRGRNTEAFF. The CDR3 nucleotides are TGTGCCAGCCATGGGGGAAGGGGGCGGAACACTGAAGCTTTCTTT. The chain recombines TRBV27 with TRBJ1-1; 7 bases align to TRBD1. J lost 1 base, V lost 8 bases, and 10 bases had no gene match. This CDR3 region has 15 residues. Per the germline V gene, CDR1 is MNHEY and CDR2 is SMNVEV (reference sequence).

This clonotype was recorded at least ten times. The chain links TRBV20-1 to TRBJ1-5, with D possibly TRBD1 on 5 matching bases. Germline V CDR1 and CDR2: DFQATT, SNEGSKA (reference sequence). V lost 1 base and J lost 7, with 11 bases in between. There are 13 residues in the CDR3. The CDR3 DNA follows: TGCAGTGCTAGAGTTCAGGGAAACCAGCCCCAGCATTTT. This encodes CSARVQGNQPQHF.

This clonotype was detected many times. This may come from a read error, since a much larger clone is one base off. This sequence joins TRBV20-1 and TRBJ2-1, with a possible D match to TRBD2 (5 bases). Germline V gene sequence: CDR1 DFQATT, CDR2 SNEGSKA (reference sequence). This CDR3 is built from 14 residues. The CDR3 region has the DNA TGCAGCCCACGGGGATCGAACTCCTACAATGACCAGTTCTTC. It is translated as CSPRGSNSYNDQFF.

Comments on this clonotype: This could be a read error, since a much larger clone is one nucleotide away. The CDR3 protein is CASNGLAKNVQYF. CDR3 nucleotide sequence: TGTGCCAGCAATGGGTTAGCCAAAAACGTTCAGTACTTC. The V gene is TRBV6-1, the J gene TRBJ2-4; no firm D call. The germline V gene encodes CDR1 MNHNS and CDR2 SASEGT. This CDR3 comprises 13 residues.

In this sample, this clonotype turned up many times. The chain joins TRBV28 to TRBJ1-1; D ambiguous. V lost 7 bases, J lost 3 bases, and 12 bases lay in between. This CDR3 spans 13 amino acids. The germline CDR1 and CDR2 sequences are MDHEN and SYDVKM. CDR3 nucleotide sequence: TGTGCCAGCATCGCGTGGGCGGACACTGAAGCTTTCTTT. This translates into CASIAWADTEAFF.

This clonotype was picked up many times. V is TRBV9 and J is TRBJ2-7, with TRBD2 as a possible D gene (5 bases). The CDR3 is made up of 13 amino acids. Germline CDR1 and CDR2: SGDLS and YYNGEE. Trimming cost V 4 bases and J 5 bases, with 13 bases left between them. In DNA form, the CDR3 reads TGTGCCAGCAGCACCCTACAGAGGGACGAGCAGTACTTC. It yields the protein CASSTLQRDEQYF.

A few counts support this clonotype. The V call is TRBV5-4, the J call TRBJ2-3; perhaps TRBD1 as D (6 bases). This CDR3 is built from 14 residues. Trimming cost V 6 bases and J 3 bases, with 14 bases left between them. Germline values: CDR1 SGHNT, CDR2 YYREEE (reference sequence). CDR3 protein: CASTGRGGTDTQYF. The CDR3 DNA sequence: TGTGCCAGCACTGGCAGGGGTGGAACAGATACGCAGTATTTT.

This clonotype came up many times. This chain links TRBV12-3 or TRBV12-4 with TRBJ1-1; weak D call: TRBD1 (6 bases). V dropped 3 bases and J dropped 3 bases, with 14 bases sitting between them. CDR3 length: 15 residues. The CDR3 coding sequence is TGTGCCAGCAGTTTCCCACAGGGAACGGACACTGAAGCTTTCTTT. Translated, it gives CASSFPQGTDTEAFF.

This clonotype occurred a few times. The V gene is TRBV7-2, the J gene TRBJ2-2; D is ambiguous. Germline loops: CDR1 SGHTA, CDR2 FQGNSA. V was cut by 6 bases and J by 9 bases, with 8 bases left in between. The CDR3 has 11 residues. The CDR3 loop reads CASSRVRELFF. In nucleotides, the CDR3 is TGTGCCAGCAGTCGTGTCCGGGAGCTGTTTTTT.

This clonotype occurred many times. The chain employs TRBV5-6 and TRBJ2-3; 9 bases fit TRBD1. The CDR3 contains 17 residues. Per germline, CDR1 SGHDT and CDR2 YYEEEE. V gave up 6 bases and J gave up 1 base; unmatched junction bases: 12. The DNA for the CDR3 is TGTGCCAGCACCTCCCCGGGACAGGGTAGGGGCACAGATACGCAGTATTTT. This encodes CASTSPGQGRGTDTQYF.

CDR3 DNA: TGTGCCAGCAGCTATCAGGGCGACGAGCAGTACTTC. As protein: CASSYQGDEQYF. This rearrangement joins TRBV12-3 or TRBV12-4 to TRBJ2-7, with D possibly matching TRBD1 (5 bases). The V end lost 6 bases, the J end lost 5 bases, and 11 bases lay between the germline ends. CDR3 length: 12 residues.

Ten or more counts support this clonotype. With only one base between it and a far larger clone, this is likely a read error. The chain employs TRBV7-8 and TRBJ2-1, with TRBD1 as a possible D gene (5 bases). The CDR3 extends over 11 amino acids. In germline, CDR1 is SGHVS, CDR2 FQNEAQ. Here the CDR3 DNA reads TGTGCCAGCAGCTCAGGGAATGGGCAGTTCTTC. This gives the protein CASSSGNGQFF.

In regard to this clonotype: The conserved final phenylalanine or tryptophan is absent from the CDR3, which likely points to a read error. The V call is TRBV12-3 or TRBV12-4, the J call TRBJ1-1, with 8 bases aligning to TRBD1. The CDR3 runs to 16 residues. CDR3 in amino acids: CAGSLTGAGAYTEAFL. The CDR3 nucleotides are TGTGCCGGCAGTTTGACAGGGGCTGGAGCTTACACTGAAGCTTTCCTT.

A word on this clonotype: This may be a read error, as it is one base from a much larger clone. J is TRBJ2-2 and V is TRBV12-3 or TRBV12-4, with D unresolved. The V and J ends lost 3 bases and 4 bases respectively, with 9 bases between them. The CDR3 is 14 residues long. The CDR3 region is CASSFADITGELFF. Written as DNA, the CDR3 is TGTGCCAGCAGTTTTGCTGACATCACCGGGGAGCTGTTTTTT.

This clonotype was recorded at least ten times. V is TRBV20-1 and J is TRBJ1-5; tentatively, D is TRBD1 (6 bases). The V and J ends lost 0 bases and 6 bases respectively, with 12 bases between them. This CDR3 spans 14 amino acids. In germline, CDR1 is DFQATT, CDR2 SNEGSKA (reference sequence). CDR3 loop: CSARDARGGQPQHF. The CDR3 nucleotides are TGCAGTGCTAGAGATGCGCGAGGGGGTCAGCCCCAGCATTTT.

This clonotype was picked up many times. The CDR3 loop is CASSARTSGETQYF. The CDR3 DNA reads as TGCGCCAGCAGCGCACGGACTAGCGGAGAGACCCAGTACTTC. This sequence joins TRBV5-1 and TRBJ2-5; TRBD2 matches 10 bases. Germline lookup yields CDR1 SGHRS and CDR2 YFSETQ. This CDR3 comprises 14 residues. V lost 4 bases to trimming and J lost 4 bases; unmatched junction nucleotides: 4.

The gene calls are TRBV20-1 and TRBJ2-5; no firm D call. Trimming cost V 0 bases and J 5 bases, with 4 bases left between them. The germline CDR1 and CDR2 sequences are DFQATT and SNEGSKA (reference sequence). The CDR3 loop spans 11 amino acids. In nucleotides, the CDR3 is TGCAGTGCTAGAGATCGGGAGACCCAGTACTTC. It is translated as CSARDRETQYF.

This clonotype was recorded at least ten times. The rearrangement joins TRBV2 to TRBJ2-6; D may be TRBD2 (6 bases). Germline CDR1 and CDR2: SNHLY and FYNNEI. V lost 0 bases and J lost 0, with 12 bases in between. The CDR3 loop spans 18 amino acids. The CDR3 nucleotides are TGTGCCAGCAGTGAAGCGCTAGGAGGGAGCTCTGGGGCCAACGTCCTGACTTTC. Its protein product is CASSEALGGSSGANVLTF.

This clonotype was counted ten times or more. This sequence joins TRBV7-3 and TRBJ2-1, with TRBD2 matching over 9 bases. Germline CDR1 reads SGHTA; CDR2 reads FQGTGA. The CDR3 consists of 16 residues. The V segment lost 5 bases and the J segment 7 bases; nucleotides outside the gene matches: 12. CDR3 region: CASSPRGSGGGNEQFF. Here the CDR3 DNA reads TGTGCCAGCAGCCCCCGGGGTAGCGGGGGAGGTAATGAGCAGTTCTTC. Using reference TRBV7-3 and TRBJ2-1 for the parts outside the CDR3, the full variable domain is GAGVSQTPSNKVTEKGKYVELRCDPISGHTALYWYRQSLGQGPEFLIYFQGTGAADDSGLPNDRFFAVRPEGSVSTLKIQRTERGDSAVYLCASSPRGSGGGNEQFFGPGTRLTVL.

The table lists this clonotype with many counts. The genes are TRBV29-1 and TRBJ2-3, with a possible D match to TRBD1 (5 bases). V was clipped by 6 bases and J by 2 bases, with 15 bases between them. From germline, CDR1 is SQVTM and CDR2 ANQGSEA. This CDR3 is built from 14 residues. As DNA, the CDR3 is TGCAGCGTGACAGATTCCTATTACACAGATACGCAGTATTTT. Translation: CSVTDSYYTDTQYF.

This clonotype has a count of ten or more. This chain connects TRBV12-3 or TRBV12-4 to TRBJ2-7, with no clear D. The CDR3 length is 12 residues. V was clipped by 3 bases and J by 2 bases, with 5 bases between them. CDR3 nucleotides: TGTGCCAGCAGTTTGTTCGCCTACGAGCAGTACTTC. It is translated as CASSLFAYEQYF.